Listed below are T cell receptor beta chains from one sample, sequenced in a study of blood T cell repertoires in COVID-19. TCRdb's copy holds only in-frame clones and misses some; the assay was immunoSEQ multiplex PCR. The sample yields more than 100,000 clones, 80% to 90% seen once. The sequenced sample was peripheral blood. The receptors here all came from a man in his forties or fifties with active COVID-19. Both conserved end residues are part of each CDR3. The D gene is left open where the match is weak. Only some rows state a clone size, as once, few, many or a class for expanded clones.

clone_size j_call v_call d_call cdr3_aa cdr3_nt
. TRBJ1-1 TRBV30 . CAWSRGRGAEAFF TGTGCCTGGAGTCGTGGCAGGGGAGCTGAAGCTTTCTTT
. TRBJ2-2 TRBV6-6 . CASTNGGADTGELFF TGTGCCAGCACCAATGGAGGGGCCGACACCGGGGAGCTGTTTTTT
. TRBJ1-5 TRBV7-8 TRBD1 CASSFRQGNEPQHF TGTGCCAGCAGCTTTAGACAGGGGAACGAGCCCCAGCATTTT
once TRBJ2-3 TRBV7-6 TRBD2 CASSLSGGTDTQYF TGTGCCAGCAGCCTTAGCGGGGGCACAGATACGCAGTATTTT
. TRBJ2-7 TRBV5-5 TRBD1 CASSLDRGYEQYF TGTGCCAGCAGCTTGGACAGGGGGTACGAGCAGTACTTC
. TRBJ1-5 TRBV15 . CATSRGPGWDQPQHF TGTGCCACCAGCAGAGGCCCCGGGTGGGATCAGCCCCAGCATTTT
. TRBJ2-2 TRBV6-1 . CASSEVRLNTGELFF TGTGCCAGCAGTGAGGTCAGGCTGAACACCGGGGAGCTGTTTTTT
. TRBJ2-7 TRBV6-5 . CASSPPGYEQYF TGTGCCAGCAGTCCCCCAGGTTACGAGCAGTACTTC
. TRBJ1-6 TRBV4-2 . CASSQERNSRASPLHF TGTGCCAGCAGCCAAGAAAGGAACAGTCGTGCTTCACCCCTCCACTTT
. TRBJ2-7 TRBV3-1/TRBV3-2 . CASSQGGGFSSYEQYF TGTGCCAGCAGCCAAGGCGGGGGCTTTAGCTCCTACGAGCAGTACTTC
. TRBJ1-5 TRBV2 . CASSADGTSQPQHF TGTGCCAGCAGTGCAGACGGGACAAGTCAGCCCCAGCATTTT
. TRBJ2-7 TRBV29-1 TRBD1 CSAGQGDSYEQYF TGCAGCGCGGGACAGGGGGATTCCTACGAGCAGTACTTC
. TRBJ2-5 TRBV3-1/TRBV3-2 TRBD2 CASSVGGVYQETQYF TGTGCCAGCAGCGTGGGGGGGGTATACCAAGAGACCCAGTACTTC
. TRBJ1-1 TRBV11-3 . CASSEGLNTEAFF TGTGCCAGCAGCGAGGGCCTGAACACTGAAGCTTTCTTT
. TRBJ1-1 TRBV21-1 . CASSKIGTVGVMNTEAFF TGTGCCAGCAGCAAAATTGGGACAGTTGGGGTCATGAACACTGAAGCTTTCTTT
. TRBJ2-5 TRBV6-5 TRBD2 CASSYIAGGLGPQYF TGTGCCAGCAGTTATATAGCGGGGGGCCTGGGACCCCAGTACTTC
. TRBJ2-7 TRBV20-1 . CSASAPPSYEQYF TGCAGTGCTAGTGCCCCCCCTAGCTACGAGCAGTACTTC
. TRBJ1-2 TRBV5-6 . CASSPGIEGYTF TGTGCCAGCAGCCCCGGTATAGAGGGCTACACCTTC
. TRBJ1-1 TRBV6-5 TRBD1 CASRMTGGDTEAFF TGTGCCAGCAGGATGACAGGGGGCGACACTGAAGCTTTCTTT
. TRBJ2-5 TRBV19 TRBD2 CASSWGGRNALQETQYF TGTGCCAGTAGTTGGGGGGGGAGGAACGCCCTTCAAGAGACCCAGTACTTC
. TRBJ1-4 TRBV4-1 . CASNQGFGGDGIEKLFF TGCGCCAGCAACCAAGGGTTCGGAGGGGATGGGATTGAAAAACTGTTTTTT
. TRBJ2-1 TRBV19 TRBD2 CASSIDPSYSGVHHEQFF TGTGCCAGTAGTATAGATCCCTCTTATAGCGGGGTACACCATGAGCAGTTCTTC
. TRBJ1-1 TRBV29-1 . CSVQVLTGNTEAFF TGCAGCGTTCAAGTTCTGACGGGGAACACTGAAGCTTTCTTT
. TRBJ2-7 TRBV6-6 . CASSYHRGLREEQYF TGTGCCAGCAGTTACCACAGGGGTCTACGGGAGGAGCAGTACTTC
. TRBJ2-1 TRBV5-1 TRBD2 CASNPSGAFNEEQFF TGCGCCAGCAATCCTAGCGGCGCGTTTAATGAGGAGCAGTTCTTC
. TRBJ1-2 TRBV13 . CASSLLAGANYGYTF TGTGCCAGCAGCTTATTGGCAGGGGCTAACTATGGCTACACCTTC
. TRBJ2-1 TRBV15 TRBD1 CATSVGDRGNPYNEQFF TGTGCCACCAGCGTGGGCGACAGGGGCAACCCCTACAATGAGCAGTTCTTC
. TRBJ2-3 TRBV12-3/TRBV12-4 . CASSFPSPGTQYF TGTGCCAGCAGTTTCCCTAGCCCTGGTACGCAGTATTTT
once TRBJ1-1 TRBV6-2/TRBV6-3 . CASSLPGGEAFF TGTGCCAGCAGCCTACCGGGGGGTGAAGCTTTCTTT
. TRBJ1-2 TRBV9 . CASSAVSTEEYGYTF TGTGCCAGCAGCGCAGTATCCACTGAGGAGTATGGCTACACCTTC
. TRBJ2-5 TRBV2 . CASRALETQYF TGTGCCAGCAGGGCCCTCGAGACCCAGTACTTC
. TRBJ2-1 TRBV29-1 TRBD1 CSVGQGAGEQFF TGCAGCGTTGGACAGGGGGCCGGTGAGCAGTTCTTC
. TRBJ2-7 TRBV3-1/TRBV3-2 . CASSQDRAVHKQYF TGTGCCAGCAGCCAAGACAGGGCTGTTCATAAGCAGTACTTC
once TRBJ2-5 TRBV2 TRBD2 CASSELGLAGEETQYF TGTGCCAGCAGTGAATTGGGGCTAGCGGGGGAAGAGACCCAGTACTTC
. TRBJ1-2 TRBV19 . CASSRVIANYGYTF TGTGCCAGTAGTAGAGTGATAGCTAACTATGGCTACACCTTC
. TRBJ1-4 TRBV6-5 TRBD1 CASSPRRQGNEKLFF TGTGCCAGCAGTCCCCGTAGACAGGGTAATGAAAAACTGTTTTTT
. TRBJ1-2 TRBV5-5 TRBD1 CASSSSQGPTQKDYGYTF TGTGCCAGCAGCTCATCACAGGGGCCAACTCAAAAAGACTATGGCTACACCTTC
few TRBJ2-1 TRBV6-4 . CASSVSGEVNEQFF TGTGCCAGCAGTGTCAGTGGGGAGGTCAATGAGCAGTTCTTC
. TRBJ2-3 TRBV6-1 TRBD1 CASSESGQGQWDTQYF TGTGCCAGCAGCGAATCCGGACAGGGGCAGTGGGATACGCAGTATTTT
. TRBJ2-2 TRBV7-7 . CASSGALPGELFF TGTGCCAGCAGCGGGGCACTCCCCGGGGAGCTGTTTTTT
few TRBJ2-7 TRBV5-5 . CASSSSGVQYEQYF TGTGCCAGCAGCTCAAGCGGAGTACAGTACGAGCAGTACTTC
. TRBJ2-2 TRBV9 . CASSVGVSPSTGELFF TGTGCCAGCAGCGTAGGGGTTAGCCCATCCACCGGGGAGCTGTTTTTT
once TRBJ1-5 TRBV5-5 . CASSPITGLRGAQHF TGTGCCAGCAGCCCAATAACGGGACTCCGAGGGGCCCAGCATTTT
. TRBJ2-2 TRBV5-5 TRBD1 CASSLVTTGGPGELFF TGTGCCAGCAGCTTGGTTACGACAGGGGGTCCCGGGGAGCTGTTTTTT
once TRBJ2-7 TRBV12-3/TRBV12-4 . CASSQARSEQYF TGTGCCAGCAGCCAGGCCCGCAGCGAGCAGTACTTC
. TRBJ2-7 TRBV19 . CASSSRAPTYEQYF TGTGCCAGTAGTAGCAGGGCACCGACCTACGAGCAGTACTTC
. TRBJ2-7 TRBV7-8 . CAVHGRRASGESYEQYF TGTGCTGTCCACGGCCGAAGAGCCAGTGGGGAGTCCTACGAGCAGTACTTC